The following is a T cell receptor beta chain sequence with its context. Its antigen is as yet unknown. Germline V gives CDR1 SGHTA, CDR2 FQGNSA. With V trimmed by 3 bases and J by 3 bases, 5 bases remained unmatched. The CDR3 runs to 14 residues. The data are from a study of T cells in pancreatic ductal adenocarcinoma. Surgery without prior neoadjuvant therapy was the treatment of the selected pancreatic ductal adenocarcinoma patients. Here immunoSEQ multiplex PCR was the method, and the copy in TCRdb shows in-frame clones only, minus some. The sample records over 100,000 clones, roughly 96% being singletons. General study findings and limits: Tumors hold more CD45RO+ effector T cells, which may bias toward lower diversity. This surgical cohort overrepresents the minority presenting with early-stage disease. Tumor samples had fewer productive templates and 7.5 to 9.5-fold fewer unique clonotypes than blood. Mean clonality was approximately 0.11 in tumors and 0.06 to 0.085 in blood, not significantly different.

The sample comprised PBMCs. V usage is TRBV7-2 and J usage is TRBJ2-7; TRBD2 matches 7 bases. This receptor was obtained from a human donor with pancreatic ductal adenocarcinoma. Written as DNA, the CDR3 is TGTGCCAGCAGCTTGACTAGCAGGTACTACGAGCAGTACTTC. This encodes CASSLTSRYYEQYF.